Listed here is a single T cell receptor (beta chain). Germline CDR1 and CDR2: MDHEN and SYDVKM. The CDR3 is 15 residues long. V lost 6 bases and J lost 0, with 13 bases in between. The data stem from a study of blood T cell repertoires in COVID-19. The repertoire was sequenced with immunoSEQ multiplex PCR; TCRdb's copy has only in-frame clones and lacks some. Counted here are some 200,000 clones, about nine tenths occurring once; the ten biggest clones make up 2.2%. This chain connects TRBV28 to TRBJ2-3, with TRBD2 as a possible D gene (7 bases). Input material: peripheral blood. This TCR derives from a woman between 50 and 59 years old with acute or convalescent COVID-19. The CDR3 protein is CASSSGGRSTDTQYF. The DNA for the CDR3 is TGTGCCAGCAGCTCCGGGGGGCGTAGCACAGATACGCAGTATTTT.